These T cell receptor beta chains were read from a single sample in a study of post-analysis software for immune sequencing data. TCRdb used MiXCR to reprocess the PCR reads, holding one entry per CDR3 protein. The sample lists hundreds of thousands of distinct CDR3 sequences, around 40% occurring once. The specimen sequenced was blood. The receptors originated from a girl under 18 with multiple sclerosis. The CDR3 runs from the conserved cysteine through the conserved F or W. A D gene is named only where the DNA matches it firmly. Clone size is shown for a subset of rows, as once, few, many or a class of expanded clone.

>TRBJ2-7|TRBD2|TRBV20-1|few
TGCAGTGCTAGAGATCTCAGCGGGAGGGCCCGAGAGCAGTACTTC
CSARDLSGRAREQYF
>TRBJ2-5|TRBD1|TRBV28|.
TGTGCCAGCAGATTCGACAGGGCACAAGAGACCCAGTACTTC
CASRFDRAQETQYF
>TRBJ1-2|.|TRBV12-3/TRBV12-4|.
TGTGCCAGCAGACGAACCCTCCGAGGCACGGGACAAGGCTACACCTTC
CASRRTLRGTGQGYTF
>TRBJ1-2|.|TRBV4-2|many
TGTGCCAGCAGCCAAGATAGAGGGAACTATGGCTACACCTTC
CASSQDRGNYGYTF
>TRBJ2-6|TRBD2|TRBV3-1|few
TGTGCCAGCAGCCAAGGGCGGGAGACCCTCTCTGGGGCCAACGTCCTGACTTTC
CASSQGRETLSGANVLTF
>TRBJ2-7|.|TRBV20-1|.
TGCAGTGCTAGAGCCGGGACTGTTTCTGGTCCGCGGTACTTC
CSARAGTVSGPRYF
>TRBJ2-1|.|TRBV6-6|few
TGTGCCAGCAGGCCCTCCTACGGGGGGCCCTACAATGAGCAGTTCTTC
CASRPSYGGPYNEQFF
>TRBJ2-3|.|TRBV5-1|.
TGCGCCAGCAGCTTGTACACCACAGGATCAGATACGCAGTATTTT
CASSLYTTGSDTQYF
>TRBJ2-1|TRBD2|TRBV5-1|.
TGCGCCAGCAGCTCGGGAGGAGGAGGGAATGAGCAGTTCTTC
CASSSGGGGNEQFF
>TRBJ1-5|.|TRBV5-7|.
TGTGCCGGTTTTCGCGGGGGGTTCAATCAGCCCCAGCATTTT
CAGFRGGFNQPQHF
>TRBJ1-1|.|TRBV27|.
TGTGCCAGCAGTTTAGGCCTCGGGGCCATCGGCACTGAAGCTTTCTTT
CASSLGLGAIGTEAFF
>TRBJ2-1|TRBD2|TRBV4-2|.
TGTGCCAGCAGCCAAGACCCGGGGACTAATTCGAATGAGCAGTTCTTC
CASSQDPGTNSNEQFF
>TRBJ2-1|TRBD2|TRBV27|.
TGTGCCAGCAGTCATCGCGGGGGGCAGCGCCGTTTTGAGCAGTTCTTC
CASSHRGGQRRFEQFF
>TRBJ2-7|.|TRBV12-3/TRBV12-4|.
TGTGTCAGCAGGGCTTCCTGGGGATCCGACGAGCAGTACTTC
CVSRASWGSDEQYF
>TRBJ2-5|TRBD1|TRBV4-2|.
TGTGCCAGCAGCCAAGAGCGGACAGGCCCTGAAGAGACCCAGTACTTC
CASSQERTGPEETQYF
>TRBJ1-2|.|TRBV29-1|.
TGCAGCGTTACAGCAACTAACTACGGCTACACCTTC
CSVTATNYGYTF
>TRBJ1-1|.|TRBV18|once
TGTGCCAGCTCACCGTTCGTGTGGGGCACTGAAGCTTTCTTT
CASSPFVWGTEAFF
>TRBJ2-7|TRBD2|TRBV5-5|.
TGTGCCAGCAGCTTACTGCCGGGAGGCGAGGGCGAGCAGTACTTC
CASSLLPGGEGEQYF
>TRBJ2-7|.|TRBV9|few
TGTGCCAGCAGCGCGTCGTCCCCGGATGGCGAGCAGTACTTC
CASSASSPDGEQYF
>TRBJ1-2|.|TRBV24-1|.
TGTGCCACCAGTGACCCCCCGGGACACTATGGCTACACCTTC
CATSDPPGHYGYTF
>TRBJ2-4|.|TRBV29-1|.
TGCAGCGTTGAAGCGGTCGCTAAGGGCATTCAGTACTTC
CSVEAVAKGIQYF
>TRBJ2-2|TRBD1|TRBV5-1|.
TGCGCCAGCAGCTTATCAAACAGGGGAACCGGGGAGCTGTTTTTT
CASSLSNRGTGELFF
>TRBJ2-1|.|TRBV6-1|many
TGTGCCAGCAGGTTCGGCTCCTACAATGAGCAGTTCTTC
CASRFGSYNEQFF
>TRBJ2-5|.|TRBV20-1|few
TGCAGTGCTCCCCTGTACCAAGAGACCCAGTACTTC
CSAPLYQETQYF
>TRBJ2-7|TRBD2|TRBV7-2|many
TGTGCCAGCAGCCAAGGACTAGCGGGGGGGCTGGCTGTCTACGAGCAGTACTTC
CASSQGLAGGLAVYEQYF
>TRBJ2-5|TRBD1|TRBV20-1|.
TGCAGTGCTAGAGCTCAACGGGACAGCCGACCCGGGACCCAGTACTTC
CSARAQRDSRPGTQYF
>TRBJ1-2|.|TRBV3-1|.
TGTGCCAGCAGCCAAGCCGCGGGGGTAGATGGCTACACCTTC
CASSQAAGVDGYTF
>TRBJ2-1|.|TRBV6-5|.
TGTGCCAGCAGTCCCGACAGAAACAATGAGCAGTTCTTC
CASSPDRNNEQFF
>TRBJ2-7|.|TRBV20-1|.
TGCAGTGCCATGAGAACCACGAGGTACGAGCAGTACTTC
CSAMRTTRYEQYF
>TRBJ2-7|.|TRBV5-1|few
TGCGCCAGCAGCTTGGGACAGGAATGGGTCGGCGAGCAGTACTTC
CASSLGQEWVGEQYF
>TRBJ2-7|.|TRBV20-1|.
TGCAGTGCTAGAGGGGTAGGGTCCTACGAGCAGTACTTC
CSARGVGSYEQYF
>TRBJ1-2|.|TRBV5-7|.
TGTGCCAGCAGCTTCGTACCTATGAGGGTAAATGGCTACACCTTC
CASSFVPMRVNGYTF
>TRBJ2-7|TRBD2|TRBV7-2|.
TGTGCCAGCAGCGCACCGGGACTAGCGGACTACGAGCAGTACTTC
CASSAPGLADYEQYF
>TRBJ1-4|.|TRBV12-3/TRBV12-4|.
TGTGCCAGCTCCCAGGGCCCGGCAGAAAAACTGTTTTTT
CASSQGPAEKLFF
>TRBJ2-1|TRBD2|TRBV6-6|.
TGTGCCAGCAGCCCCATAGCGGGGGGGCGCCCCAGTGAGCAGTTCTTC
CASSPIAGGRPSEQFF
>TRBJ1-1|.|TRBV5-1|.
TGCGCCAGCAGCTTTAAGAGGTCCAGCCCTGAAGCTTTCTTT
CASSFKRSSPEAFF
>TRBJ1-5|.|TRBV5-1|many
TGCGCCAGCAGCTTCCCTCCAGGGGTTTATAGCAATCAGCCCCAGCATTTT
CASSFPPGVYSNQPQHF
>TRBJ2-5|.|TRBV20-1|.
TGCAGTGCTCACGGGGCGGGGGAGACCCAGTACTTC
CSAHGAGETQYF
>TRBJ2-4|TRBD2|TRBV11-2|.
TGTGCCAGCAGCTTAGATCTAGCGGGAGCCAAAAACATTCAGTACTTC
CASSLDLAGAKNIQYF
>TRBJ1-2|TRBD1|TRBV7-9|.
TGTGCCAGCAGCGACGAGACAGGGGGCCTGTATGGCTACACCTTC
CASSDETGGLYGYTF
>TRBJ2-7|TRBD1|TRBV5-1|.
TGCGCCAGCAGCCTAGGGACAGGGGAATTCGAGCAGTACTTC
CASSLGTGEFEQYF
>TRBJ1-2|.|TRBV7-2|few
TGTGCCAGCAGCCTCCACGGGATGGGGGGCTACACCTTC
CASSLHGMGGYTF
>TRBJ2-1|TRBD2|TRBV24-1|.
TGTGCCACCAGTGCCGGAACTAGCGCAACCTACAATGAGCAGTTCTTC
CATSAGTSATYNEQFF
>TRBJ1-1|TRBD1|TRBV4-1|.
TGCGCCAGCAGCCTTCAGAGAGTCGGGACAGGGGGCAGGACTGAAGCTTTCTTT
CASSLQRVGTGGRTEAFF
>TRBJ2-5|.|TRBV6-6|few
TGTGCCAGCTCACTACAGAGACAAGAGACCCAGTACTTC
CASSLQRQETQYF
>TRBJ2-7|.|TRBV25-1|.
TGTGCCAGCCGGGGGACAGCATACTCCTACGAGCAGTACTTC
CASRGTAYSYEQYF
>TRBJ1-2|.|TRBV12-3/TRBV12-4|.
TGTGCCAGCAGTCAAAGGAGGGGACCGATCTATGGCTACACCTTC
CASSQRRGPIYGYTF
>TRBJ2-7|.|TRBV12-3/TRBV12-4|.
TGTGCCAGCAGTCTCACCCCTCGTTGGACGGAATCCTACGAGCAGTACTTC
CASSLTPRWTESYEQYF
>TRBJ2-1|.|TRBV12-3/TRBV12-4|.
TGTGCCAGCAGTTACGGGGGCAGATACAATGAGCAGTTCTTC
CASSYGGRYNEQFF